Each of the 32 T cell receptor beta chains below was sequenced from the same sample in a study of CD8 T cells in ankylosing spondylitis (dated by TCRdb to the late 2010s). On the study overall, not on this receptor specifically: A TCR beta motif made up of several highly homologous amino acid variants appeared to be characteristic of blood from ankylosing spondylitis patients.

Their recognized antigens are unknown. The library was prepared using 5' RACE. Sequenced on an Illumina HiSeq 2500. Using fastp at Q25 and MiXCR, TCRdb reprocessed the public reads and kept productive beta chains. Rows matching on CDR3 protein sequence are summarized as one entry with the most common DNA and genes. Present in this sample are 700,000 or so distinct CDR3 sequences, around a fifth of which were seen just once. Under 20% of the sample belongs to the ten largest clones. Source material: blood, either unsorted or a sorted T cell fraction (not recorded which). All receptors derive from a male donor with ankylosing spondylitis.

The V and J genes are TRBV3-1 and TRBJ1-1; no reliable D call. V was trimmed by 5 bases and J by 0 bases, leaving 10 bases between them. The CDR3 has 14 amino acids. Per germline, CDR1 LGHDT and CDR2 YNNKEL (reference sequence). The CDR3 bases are TGTGCCAGCAGCGTAGCCAGGATGAACACTGAAGCTTTCTTT. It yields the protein CASSVARMNTEAFF. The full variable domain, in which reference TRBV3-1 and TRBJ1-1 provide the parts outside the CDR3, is DTAVSQTPKYLVTQMGNDKSIKCEQNLGHDTMYWYKQDSKKFLKIMFSYNNKELIINETVPNRFSPKSPDKAHLNLHINSLELGDSAVYFCASSVARMNTEAFFGQGTRLTVV.

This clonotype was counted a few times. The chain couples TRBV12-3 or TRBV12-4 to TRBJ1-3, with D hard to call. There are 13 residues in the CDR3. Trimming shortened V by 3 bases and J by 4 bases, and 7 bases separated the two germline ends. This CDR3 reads CASSFNRGNTIYF. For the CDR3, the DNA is TGTGCCAGCAGTTTCAATAGAGGAAACACCATATATTTT.

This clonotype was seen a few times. The CDR3 DNA sequence: TGCGCCAGCAGAAAGGACGGTTCCTCCTACAATGAGCAGTTCTTC. Translation: CASRKDGSSYNEQFF. V gene TRBV5-1 combines with J gene TRBJ2-1, with D hard to call. The CDR3 length is 15 residues. Germline-derived CDR1 and CDR2 are SGHRS and YFSETQ. The V end was cut by 5 bases, the J end by 0 bases, with 12 bases between.

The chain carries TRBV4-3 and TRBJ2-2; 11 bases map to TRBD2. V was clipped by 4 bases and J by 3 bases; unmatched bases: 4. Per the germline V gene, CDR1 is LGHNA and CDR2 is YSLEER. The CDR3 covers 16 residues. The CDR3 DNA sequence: TGCGCCAGCAGCCGGGGACTAGCGGATTACACCGGGGAGCTGTTTTTT. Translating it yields CASSRGLADYTGELFF.

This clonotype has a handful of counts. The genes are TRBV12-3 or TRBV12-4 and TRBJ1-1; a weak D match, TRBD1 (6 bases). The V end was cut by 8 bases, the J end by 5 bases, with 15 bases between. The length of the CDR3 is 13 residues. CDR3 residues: CASLQNTGTEAFF. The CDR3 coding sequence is TGTGCCAGCCTACAAAATACAGGGACTGAAGCTTTCTTT.

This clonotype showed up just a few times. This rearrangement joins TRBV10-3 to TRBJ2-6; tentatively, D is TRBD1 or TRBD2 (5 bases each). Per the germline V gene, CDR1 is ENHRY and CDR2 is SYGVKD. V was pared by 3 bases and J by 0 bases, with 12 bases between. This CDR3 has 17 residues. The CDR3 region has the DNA TGTGCCATCAGTGATGTCGGGGCCTTCTCTGGGGCCAACGTCCTGACTTTC. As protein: CAISDVGAFSGANVLTF.

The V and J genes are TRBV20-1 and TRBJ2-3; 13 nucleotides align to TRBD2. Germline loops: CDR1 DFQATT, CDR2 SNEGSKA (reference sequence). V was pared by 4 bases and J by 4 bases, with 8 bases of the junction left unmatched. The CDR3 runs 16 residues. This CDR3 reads CSANPLTSGGPDTQYF. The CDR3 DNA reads TGCAGTGCTAACCCCTTGACTAGCGGGGGGCCAGATACGCAGTATTTT.

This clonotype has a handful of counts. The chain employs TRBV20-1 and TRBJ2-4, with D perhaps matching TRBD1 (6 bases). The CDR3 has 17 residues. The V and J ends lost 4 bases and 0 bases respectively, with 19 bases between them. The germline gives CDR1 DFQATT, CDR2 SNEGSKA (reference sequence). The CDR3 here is CSATQGGSALAKNIQYF. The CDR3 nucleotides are TGCAGTGCTACACAGGGCGGGTCAGCTTTAGCCAAAAACATTCAGTACTTC.

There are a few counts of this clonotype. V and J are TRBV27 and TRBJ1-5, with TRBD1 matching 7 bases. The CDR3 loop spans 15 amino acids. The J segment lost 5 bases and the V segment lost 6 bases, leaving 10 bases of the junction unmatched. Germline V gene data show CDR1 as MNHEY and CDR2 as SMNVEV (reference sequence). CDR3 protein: CASSSDRDRYQPQHF. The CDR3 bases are TGTGCCAGCAGCTCCGACAGGGACCGGTATCAGCCCCAGCATTTT.

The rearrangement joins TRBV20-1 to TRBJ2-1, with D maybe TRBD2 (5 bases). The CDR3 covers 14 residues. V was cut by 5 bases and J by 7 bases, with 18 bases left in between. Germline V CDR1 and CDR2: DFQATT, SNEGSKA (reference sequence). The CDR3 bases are TGCAGTGCTTCATCCCTCCGGGAAAAGAATGAGCAGTTCTTC. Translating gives CSASSLREKNEQFF.

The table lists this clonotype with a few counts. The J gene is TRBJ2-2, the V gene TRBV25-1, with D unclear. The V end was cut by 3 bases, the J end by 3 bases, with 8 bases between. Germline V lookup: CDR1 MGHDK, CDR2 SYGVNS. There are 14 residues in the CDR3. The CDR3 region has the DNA TGTGCCAGCAGTGAGGACGTACACACCGGGGAGCTGTTTTTT. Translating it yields CASSEDVHTGELFF.

The CDR3 DNA reads as TGTGCCAGCAGCTTGTTCGCTTTGGGGATAAGGGCTTACGAGCAGTACTTC. It yields the protein CASSLFALGIRAYEQYF. The V gene is TRBV5-6, the J gene TRBJ2-7; D is uncertain. The CDR3 runs 17 residues. CDR1 and CDR2 from the germline V gene are SGHDT and YYEEEE. V was trimmed by 1 base and J by 4 bases, leaving 21 bases between them.

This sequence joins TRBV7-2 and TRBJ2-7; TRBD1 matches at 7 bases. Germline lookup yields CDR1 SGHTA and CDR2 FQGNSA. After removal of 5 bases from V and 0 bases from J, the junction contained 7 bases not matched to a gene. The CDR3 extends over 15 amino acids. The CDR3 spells CASSRDSLSSYEQYF. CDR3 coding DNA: TGTGCCAGCAGCCGGGACAGCCTGAGCTCCTACGAGCAGTACTTC.

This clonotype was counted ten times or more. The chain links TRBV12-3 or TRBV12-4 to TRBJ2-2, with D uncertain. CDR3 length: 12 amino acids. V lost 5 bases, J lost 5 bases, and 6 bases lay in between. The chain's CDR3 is CASSTGTGELFF. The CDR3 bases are TGTGCCAGCAGTACCGGGACCGGGGAGCTGTTTTTT.

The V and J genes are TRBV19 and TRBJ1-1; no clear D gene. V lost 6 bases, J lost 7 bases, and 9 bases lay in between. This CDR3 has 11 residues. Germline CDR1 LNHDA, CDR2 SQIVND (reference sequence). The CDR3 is CASSSRLEAFF. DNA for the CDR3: TGTGCCAGTAGCTCAAGGCTTGAAGCTTTCTTT. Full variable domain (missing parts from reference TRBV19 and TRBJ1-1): DGGITQSPKYLFRKEGQNVTLSCEQNLNHDAMYWYRQDPGQGLRLIYYSQIVNDFQKGDIAEGYSVSREKKESFPLTVTSAQKNPTAFYLCASSSRLEAFFGQGTRLTVV.

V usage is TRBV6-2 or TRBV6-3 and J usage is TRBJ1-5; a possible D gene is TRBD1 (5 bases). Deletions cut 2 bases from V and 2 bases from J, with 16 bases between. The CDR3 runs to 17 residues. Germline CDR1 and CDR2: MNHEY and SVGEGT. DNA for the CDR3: TGTGCCAGCAGTTACATTCCTCTATTGGGGGGCAATCAGCCCCAGCATTTT. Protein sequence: CASSYIPLLGGNQPQHF.

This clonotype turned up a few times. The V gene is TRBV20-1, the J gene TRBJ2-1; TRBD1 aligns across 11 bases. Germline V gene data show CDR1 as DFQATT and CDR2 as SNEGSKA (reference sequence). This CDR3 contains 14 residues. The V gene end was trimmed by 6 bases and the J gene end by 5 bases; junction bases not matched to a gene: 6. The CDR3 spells CSARDRGSHNEQFF. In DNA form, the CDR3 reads TGCAGTGCCCGGGACAGGGGGTCCCACAATGAGCAGTTCTTC.

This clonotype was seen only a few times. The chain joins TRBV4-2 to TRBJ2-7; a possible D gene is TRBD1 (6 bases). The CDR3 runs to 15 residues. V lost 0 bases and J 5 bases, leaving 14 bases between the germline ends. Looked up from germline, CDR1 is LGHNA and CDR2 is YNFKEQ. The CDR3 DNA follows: TGTGCCAGCAGCCAAGAGGCAGGGGAATTAGACGAGCAGTACTTC. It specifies CASSQEAGELDEQYF.

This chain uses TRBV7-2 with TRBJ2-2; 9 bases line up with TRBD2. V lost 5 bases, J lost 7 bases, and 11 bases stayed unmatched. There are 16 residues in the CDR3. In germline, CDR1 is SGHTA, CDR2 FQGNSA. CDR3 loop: CASSRGTSRQIGELFF. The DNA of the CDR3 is TGTGCCAGCAGCAGAGGGACTAGCCGACAGATCGGGGAGCTGTTTTTT. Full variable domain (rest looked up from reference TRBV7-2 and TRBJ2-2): GAGVSQSPSNKVTEKGKDVELRCDPISGHTALYWYRQSLGQGLEFLIYFQGNSAPDKSGLPSDRFSAERTGGSVSTLTIQRTQQEDSAVYLCASSRGTSRQIGELFFGEGSRLTVL.

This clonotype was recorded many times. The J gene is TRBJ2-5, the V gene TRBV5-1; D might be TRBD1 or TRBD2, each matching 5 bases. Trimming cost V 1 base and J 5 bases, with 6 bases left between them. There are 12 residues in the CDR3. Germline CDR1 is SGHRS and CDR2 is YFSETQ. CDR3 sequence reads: CASSLWGETQYF. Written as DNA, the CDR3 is TGCGCCAGCAGCTTGTGGGGGGAGACCCAGTACTTC.

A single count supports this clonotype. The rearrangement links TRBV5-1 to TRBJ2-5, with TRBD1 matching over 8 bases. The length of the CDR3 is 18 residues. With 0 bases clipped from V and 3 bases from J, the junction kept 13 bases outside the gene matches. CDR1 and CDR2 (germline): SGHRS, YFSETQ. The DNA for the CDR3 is TGCGCCAGCAGCTTGGAGGGACAGGATGGGGGATGGGAAGAGACCCAGTACTTC. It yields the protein CASSLEGQDGGWEETQYF.

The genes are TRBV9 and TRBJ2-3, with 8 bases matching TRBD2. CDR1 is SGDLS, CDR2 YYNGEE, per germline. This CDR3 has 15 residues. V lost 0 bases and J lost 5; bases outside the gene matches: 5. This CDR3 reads CASSVVGGAGDTQYF. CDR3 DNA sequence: TGTGCCAGCAGCGTAGTCGGGGGGGCGGGAGATACGCAGTATTTT.

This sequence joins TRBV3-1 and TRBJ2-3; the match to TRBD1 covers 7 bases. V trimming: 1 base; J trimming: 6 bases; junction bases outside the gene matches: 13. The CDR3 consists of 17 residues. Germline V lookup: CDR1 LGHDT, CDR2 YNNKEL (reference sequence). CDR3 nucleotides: TGTGCCAGCAGCCAAGTTCGGGGTGAGGGGGCGCCCGATACGCAGTATTTT. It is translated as CASSQVRGEGAPDTQYF.

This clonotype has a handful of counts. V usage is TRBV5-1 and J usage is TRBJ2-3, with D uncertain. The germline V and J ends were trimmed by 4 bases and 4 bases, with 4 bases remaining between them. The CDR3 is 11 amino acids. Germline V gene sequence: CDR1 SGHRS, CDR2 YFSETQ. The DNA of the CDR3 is TGCGCCAGCAGCGCGGCAGATACGCAGTATTTT. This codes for CASSAADTQYF.

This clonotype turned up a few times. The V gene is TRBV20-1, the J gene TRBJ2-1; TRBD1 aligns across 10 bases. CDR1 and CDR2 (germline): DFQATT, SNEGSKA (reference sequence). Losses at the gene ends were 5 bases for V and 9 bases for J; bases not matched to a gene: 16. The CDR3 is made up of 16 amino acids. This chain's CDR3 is CSARLVQTGGYSEQFF. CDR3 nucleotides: TGCAGTGCTCGATTGGTCCAGACAGGGGGCTATAGTGAGCAGTTCTTC.

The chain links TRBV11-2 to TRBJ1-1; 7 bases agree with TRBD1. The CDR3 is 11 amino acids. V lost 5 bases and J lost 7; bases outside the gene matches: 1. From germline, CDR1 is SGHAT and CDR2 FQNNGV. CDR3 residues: CASSDRVEAFF. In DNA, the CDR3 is TGTGCCAGCAGCGACAGGGTTGAAGCTTTCTTT.

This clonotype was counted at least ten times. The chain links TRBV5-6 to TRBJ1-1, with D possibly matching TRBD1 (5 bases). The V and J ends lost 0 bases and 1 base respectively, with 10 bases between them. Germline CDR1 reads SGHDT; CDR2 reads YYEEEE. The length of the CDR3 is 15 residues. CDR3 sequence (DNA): TGTGCCAGCAGCTTGGTTGGGGGGGGGAACACTGAAGCTTTCTTT. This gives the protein CASSLVGGGNTEAFF.

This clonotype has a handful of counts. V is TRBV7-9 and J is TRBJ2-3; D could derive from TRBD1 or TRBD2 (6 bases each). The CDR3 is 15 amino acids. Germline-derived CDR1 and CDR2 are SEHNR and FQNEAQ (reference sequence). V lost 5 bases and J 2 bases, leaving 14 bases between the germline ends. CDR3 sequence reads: CASSLLGGFTDTQYF. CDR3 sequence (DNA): TGTGCCAGCAGCCTCCTGGGGGGCTTCACAGATACGCAGTATTTT.

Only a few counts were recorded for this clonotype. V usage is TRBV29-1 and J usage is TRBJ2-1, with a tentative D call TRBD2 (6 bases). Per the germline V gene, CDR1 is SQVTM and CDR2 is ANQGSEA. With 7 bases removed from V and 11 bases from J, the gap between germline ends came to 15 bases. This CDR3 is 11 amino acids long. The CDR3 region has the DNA TGCAGCGAGACTAGAAGTATTCAGCAGTTCTTC. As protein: CSETRSIQQFF.

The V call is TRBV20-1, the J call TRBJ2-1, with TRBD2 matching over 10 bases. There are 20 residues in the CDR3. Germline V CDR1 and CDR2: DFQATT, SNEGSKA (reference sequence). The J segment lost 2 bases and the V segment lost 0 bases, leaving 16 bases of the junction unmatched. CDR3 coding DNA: TGCAGTGCTAGAGACCCCCAGGCAGCGGGGGGGCCGTCGGCCTACAATGAGCAGTTCTTC. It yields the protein CSARDPQAAGGPSAYNEQFF.

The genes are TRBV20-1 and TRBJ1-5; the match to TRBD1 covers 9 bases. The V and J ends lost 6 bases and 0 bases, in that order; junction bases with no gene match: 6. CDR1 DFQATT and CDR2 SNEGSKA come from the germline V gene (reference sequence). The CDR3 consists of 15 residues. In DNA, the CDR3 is TGCAGTGCGCGGGACAGGGCCGATAGCAATCAGCCCCAGCATTTT. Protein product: CSARDRADSNQPQHF.

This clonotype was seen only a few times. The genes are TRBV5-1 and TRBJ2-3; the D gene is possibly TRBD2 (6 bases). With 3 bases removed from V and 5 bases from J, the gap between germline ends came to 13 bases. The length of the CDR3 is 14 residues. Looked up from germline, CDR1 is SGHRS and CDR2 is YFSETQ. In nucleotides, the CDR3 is TGCGCCAGCAGCTCGGGAGAACGGGAAGATACGCAGTATTTT. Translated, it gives CASSSGEREDTQYF.